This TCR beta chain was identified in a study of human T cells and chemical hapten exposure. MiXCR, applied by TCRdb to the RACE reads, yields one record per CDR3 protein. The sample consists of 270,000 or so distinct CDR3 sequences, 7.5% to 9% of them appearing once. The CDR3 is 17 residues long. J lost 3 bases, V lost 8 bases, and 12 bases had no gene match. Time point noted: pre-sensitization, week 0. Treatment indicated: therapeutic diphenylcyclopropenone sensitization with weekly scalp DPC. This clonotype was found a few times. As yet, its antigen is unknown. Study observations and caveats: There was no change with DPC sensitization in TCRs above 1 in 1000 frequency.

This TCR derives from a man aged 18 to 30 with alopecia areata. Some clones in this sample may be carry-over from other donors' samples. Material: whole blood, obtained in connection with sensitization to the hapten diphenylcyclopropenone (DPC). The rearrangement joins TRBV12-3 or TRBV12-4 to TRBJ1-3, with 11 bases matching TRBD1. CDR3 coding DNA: TGTGCCAGCCAAGGCTGGGGACAGGGGGTACTTGGAAACACCATATATTTT. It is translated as CASQGWGQGVLGNTIYF.